The subject of this entry is one TCR beta chain. This entry is derived from a study of blood T cell repertoires in COVID-19. Trimming removed 5 bases at V and 0 bases at J, with 11 bases between. The CDR3 is 15 residues long. Germline V gene sequence: CDR1 SGHTA, CDR2 FQGTGA. Repertoires were generated with immunoSEQ multiplex PCR, while TCRdb's copy carries only in-frame clones and drops some. The sample records under 400,000 clones, roughly nine tenths being singletons. Source material: peripheral blood. This TCR derives from a woman aged 55-70 years with COVID-19, enrolled during active disease. The V and J genes are TRBV7-3 and TRBJ2-1; no reliable D call. The CDR3 loop reads CASSPVAASYNEQFF. The CDR3 DNA reads as TGTGCCAGCAGCCCCGTGGCGGCCTCCTACAATGAGCAGTTCTTC.